These T cell receptor beta chains were read from a single sample in a study of T cell responses to AZD1222 COVID-19 vaccine. Profiling relied on immunoSEQ multiplex PCR, and the TCRdb table lists in-frame clones only, not all of them. The sample lists 150,000 to 200,000 clones, just over 90% occurring once. The material was peripheral blood, obtained on day 0 of AZD1222 vaccination. Every receptor here comes from an adult in good health. CDR3s include the opening cysteine and the closing phenylalanine or tryptophan. The D gene is left open where the match is weak. Where a row states a size, it is once, few, many or the class of an expanded clone; other rows omit it.

j_call | clone_size | v_call | d_call | cdr3_aa | cdr3_nt
TRBJ1-1 | - | TRBV18 | - | CASSPLLDTEAFF | TGTGCCAGCTCACCACTCTTGGACACTGAAGCTTTCTTT
TRBJ1-3 | - | TRBV9 | - | CASGEPARGTIYF | TGTGCCAGTGGTGAGCCGGCTAGGGGGACCATATATTTT
TRBJ2-2 | - | TRBV18 | - | CASSPPMAGVTGELFF | TGTGCCAGCTCACCACCTATGGCAGGAGTCACCGGGGAGCTGTTTTTT
TRBJ1-2 | - | TRBV5-4 | TRBD1 | CASTSDRASYGYTF | TGTGCCAGCACCTCGGACAGGGCGAGCTATGGCTACACCTTC
TRBJ2-7 | - | TRBV5-6 | - | CASSSFHQGNEQYF | TGTGCCAGCAGCTCCTTCCACCAGGGAAACGAGCAGTACTTC
TRBJ2-7 | - | TRBV19 | - | CASSGAGSYEQYF | TGTGCCAGTAGCGGAGCCGGTTCCTACGAGCAGTACTTC
TRBJ2-5 | once | TRBV2 | TRBD1 | CASSSGTGEETQYF | TGTGCCAGCAGTTCCGGGACAGGGGAAGAGACCCAGTACTTC
TRBJ2-1 | - | TRBV7-2 | TRBD2 | CASSLGGLAGTEQFF | TGTGCCAGCAGCTTAGGAGGACTAGCGGGGACTGAGCAGTTCTTC
TRBJ2-1 | - | TRBV3-1/TRBV3-2 | TRBD2 | CASSLWTSGGSYNEQFF | TGTGCCAGCAGCCTATGGACTAGCGGGGGTTCCTACAATGAGCAGTTCTTC
TRBJ1-1 | - | TRBV5-1 | - | CASSSGPQRNTEAFF | TGCGCCAGCAGCTCGGGGCCCCAGAGGAACACTGAAGCTTTCTTT
TRBJ1-3 | - | TRBV7-6 | - | CASSTDSFSGNTIYF | TGTGCCAGCAGTACGGACAGCTTCTCTGGAAACACCATATATTTT
TRBJ1-6 | - | TRBV5-1 | TRBD1 | CASSWDRARSPLHF | TGCGCCAGCAGCTGGGACAGGGCTCGCTCACCCCTCCACTTT
TRBJ1-5 | - | TRBV19 | - | CASSMSRGLLSSQPQHF | TGTGCCAGTAGTATGAGTCGTGGTCTTCTCTCTTCTCAGCCCCAGCATTTT
TRBJ1-2 | - | TRBV5-1 | TRBD1 | CASSLAGTGVDGYTF | TGCGCCAGCAGCTTGGCCGGGACAGGGGTGGATGGCTACACCTTC
TRBJ2-1 | - | TRBV27 | TRBD2 | CASSLPLGGGAHEQFF | TGTGCCAGCAGTCTCCCCCTGGGCGGGGGGGCCCATGAGCAGTTCTTC
TRBJ2-3 | - | TRBV11-1 | - | CASSLSPRVQTDTQYF | TGTGCCAGCAGCCTAAGTCCCAGGGTCCAAACAGATACGCAGTATTTT
TRBJ2-7 | - | TRBV27 | TRBD1 | CASSPRTGSLLYF | TGTGCCAGCAGTCCCAGGACAGGGTCGCTTCTGTACTTC
TRBJ1-6 | - | TRBV6-5 | - | CASRTPGLYSPLHF | TGTGCCAGCAGGACCCCCGGGCTCTACTCACCCCTCCACTTT
TRBJ1-1 | - | TRBV5-6 | - | CASSSLGEAFF | TGTGCCAGCAGCTCTTTAGGTGAAGCTTTCTTT
TRBJ2-5 | - | TRBV7-2 | - | CASSSLKETQYF | TGTGCCAGCAGCTCCCTCAAAGAGACCCAGTACTTC
TRBJ2-1 | - | TRBV9 | - | CASSPWTSDNEQFF | TGTGCCAGCAGCCCATGGACCAGCGACAATGAGCAGTTCTTC
TRBJ1-6 | - | TRBV14 | - | CASSQKGGPSLGPLHF | TGTGCCAGCAGCCAAAAGGGGGGGCCGTCTTTGGGTCCCCTCCACTTT
TRBJ1-1 | few | TRBV9 | - | CASSVDSSGTEAFF | TGTGCCAGCAGCGTAGACAGTTCCGGCACTGAAGCTTTCTTT
TRBJ1-6 | - | TRBV25-1 | TRBD1 | CASRELTGDASPLHF | TGTGCCAGCAGGGAACTGACAGGGGATGCTTCACCCCTCCACTTT
TRBJ2-5 | once | TRBV29-1 | - | CSVSSGQETQYF | TGCAGTGTGTCAAGTGGGCAAGAGACCCAGTACTTC
TRBJ2-7 | once | TRBV5-1 | - | CASSLGDLSSYEQYF | TGCGCCAGCAGCTTAGGGGACCTAAGCTCCTACGAGCAGTACTTC
TRBJ1-5 | - | TRBV19 | TRBD1 | CASSHRGRLDQPQHF | TGTGCCAGTAGTCACAGGGGGCGCTTGGATCAGCCCCAGCATTTT
TRBJ2-3 | - | TRBV7-2 | TRBD2 | CASRPGLAGGNTQYF | TGTGCCAGCAGACCGGGACTAGCGGGGGGTAATACGCAGTATTTT
TRBJ1-2 | - | TRBV4-2 | - | CASSQGSGLSNYGYTF | TGTGCCAGCAGCCAAGGTTCAGGGCTCTCTAACTATGGCTACACCTTC
TRBJ2-7 | - | TRBV11-2 | - | CASSLTQYEQYF | TGTGCCAGCAGCTTAACCCAATACGAGCAGTACTTC
TRBJ1-2 | - | TRBV7-9 | - | CASRSGNYGYTF | TGTGCCAGCAGGAGTGGTAACTATGGCTACACCTTC
TRBJ1-4 | once | TRBV27 | TRBD1 | CASSLQGAGEKLFF | TGTGCCAGCAGCCTACAGGGGGCCGGAGAAAAACTGTTTTTT
TRBJ2-7 | many | TRBV6-2/TRBV6-3 | - | CASSYSDGGPYEQYF | TGTGCCAGCAGTTACTCCGACGGGGGCCCCTACGAGCAGTACTTC
TRBJ2-2 | - | TRBV7-7 | TRBD1 | CASRLTGANTGELFF | TGTGCTAGCAGGTTGACAGGGGCGAACACCGGGGAGCTGTTTTTT
TRBJ2-7 | - | TRBV4-1 | - | CASSQGSGSDYEQYF | TGCGCCAGCAGCCAAGGATCAGGGTCGGACTACGAGCAGTACTTC
TRBJ2-2 | - | TRBV5-4 | TRBD1 | CASSWDRGSGELFF | TGTGCCAGCAGCTGGGACAGGGGATCCGGGGAGCTGTTTTTT
TRBJ2-2 | - | TRBV4-3 | - | CASSQDAVRNTGELFF | TGCGCCAGCAGCCAAGATGCAGTGAGGAACACCGGGGAGCTGTTTTTT
TRBJ2-5 | - | TRBV3-1/TRBV3-2 | - | CASSQAPGGQETQYF | TGTGCCAGCAGCCAAGCTCCAGGTGGACAAGAGACCCAGTACTTC
TRBJ2-7 | - | TRBV25-1 | - | CASTDGTRSSYEQYF | TGTGCCAGCACTGATGGGACTCGAAGCTCCTACGAGCAGTACTTC
TRBJ1-1 | once | TRBV9 | - | CASSGAGRTEAFF | TGTGCCAGCAGCGGGGCAGGGCGCACTGAAGCTTTCTTT
TRBJ2-4 | - | TRBV9 | TRBD2 | CASSPNGGGNIQYF | TGTGCCAGCAGCCCCAATGGGGGGGGAAACATTCAGTACTTC
TRBJ2-7 | - | TRBV3-1/TRBV3-2 | - | CASSQAAISYEQYF | TGTGCCAGCAGCCAAGCGGCCATATCCTACGAGCAGTACTTC
TRBJ2-2 | - | TRBV5-5 | - | CASRGGGELFF | TGTGCCAGCAGAGGGGGAGGGGAGCTGTTTTTT
TRBJ2-7 | - | TRBV19 | TRBD2 | CASRLAGGAYEQYF | TGTGCCAGTCGACTAGCGGGGGGTGCCTACGAGCAGTACTTC
TRBJ2-2 | - | TRBV9 | TRBD2 | CASSGRTSGGTGELFF | TGTGCCAGCAGCGGTCGGACTAGCGGGGGTACCGGGGAGCTGTTTTTT
TRBJ2-7 | - | TRBV5-6 | - | CASSSEQGNDYEQYF | TGTGCCAGCAGCTCCGAACAGGGTAATGACTACGAGCAGTACTTC
TRBJ2-5 | medium-sized | TRBV11-2 | - | CASSIPMGTPEETQYF | TGTGCCAGCAGCATACCTATGGGGACGCCCGAGGAGACCCAGTACTTC
TRBJ1-1 | - | TRBV4-3 | - | CASSQDRGTEAFF | TGCGCCAGCAGCCAAGATCGGGGGACTGAAGCTTTCTTT
TRBJ2-7 | - | TRBV25-1 | - | CASSEFSGYEQYF | TGTGCCAGCAGTGAATTCTCGGGTTACGAGCAGTACTTC
TRBJ1-2 | - | TRBV5-1 | - | CASSLARGDYGYTF | TGCGCCAGCAGCTTGGCCAGAGGGGACTATGGCTACACCTTC
TRBJ2-2 | - | TRBV7-3 | TRBD1 | CASSFRTGAPNTGELFF | TGTGCCAGCAGCTTCCGGACAGGGGCTCCGAACACCGGGGAGCTGTTTTTT
TRBJ2-7 | - | TRBV2 | - | CASRQSSYEQYF | TGTGCCAGCAGACAGAGCTCCTACGAGCAGTACTTC
TRBJ2-7 | - | TRBV7-6 | TRBD1 | CASSFSDRGVYEQYF | TGTGCCAGCAGCTTCTCGGACAGGGGAGTATACGAGCAGTACTTC